This is a list of T cell receptor beta chains from one sample in a study of CD8 T cells in ankylosing spondylitis. TCRdb re-analysed the 5' RACE reads in MiXCR, keeping a single row per CDR3 protein. The sample lists about 400,000 distinct CDR3 sequences; approximately 22% were seen once. Sample: blood, either unsorted or a sorted T cell fraction (not recorded which). These receptors were taken from a male donor with ankylosing spondylitis or in good health (not recorded which). Each CDR3 is given with its conserved first and last residue. Each record gives: CDR3 length, clone size, D gene, J gene, V gene, CDR3 protein, CDR3 DNA. The D gene is left open where the match is weak. Size tells how often a clone was seen (once, few, many) or the class of an expanded clone, and some rows leave it out.

>12|.|.|TRBJ2-2|TRBV6-5
CASTPGYGELFF
TGTGCCAGCACCCCTGGGTACGGGGAGCTGTTTTTT
>12|few|.|TRBJ2-1|TRBV11-2
CASSLRDNEQFF
TGTGCCAGCAGCCTTCGTGACAATGAGCAGTTCTTC
>15|few|.|TRBJ2-1|TRBV12-3/TRBV12-4
CASSFSSPPDNEQFF
TGTGCCAGCAGTTTTTCCAGTCCCCCTGACAATGAGCAGTTCTTC
>12|.|.|TRBJ1-2|TRBV20-1
CSARPRVYGYTF
TGCAGTGCTAGACCCAGGGTTTATGGCTACACCTTC
>14|.|.|TRBJ2-7|TRBV12-3/TRBV12-4
CASSPGLSYDEQYF
TGTGCCAGCAGTCCCGGACTTTCCTATGACGAGCAGTACTTC
>16|few|.|TRBJ2-7|TRBV6-1
CASSGRAPSMSYEQYF
TGTGCCAGCAGTGGAAGAGCCCCAAGTATGTCCTACGAGCAGTACTTC
>16|.|TRBD1|TRBJ2-7|TRBV5-5
CASSLAGTDLNYEQYF
TGTGCCAGCAGCTTGGCCGGGACAGACCTCAACTACGAGCAGTACTTC
>14|.|TRBD1|TRBJ2-5|TRBV4-1
CASSQEDRAETQYF
TGCGCCAGCAGCCAAGAGGACAGGGCAGAGACCCAGTACTTC
>13|few|.|TRBJ1-5|TRBV12-3/TRBV12-4
CASTHWGNQPQHF
TGTGCCAGCACTCATTGGGGCAATCAGCCCCAGCATTTT
>16|.|.|TRBJ2-2|TRBV5-1
CASSLAEALDTGELFF
TGCGCCAGCAGCTTGGCCGAGGCTCTGGACACCGGGGAGCTGTTTTTT
>15|few|.|TRBJ2-1|TRBV6-1
CASSTHKGAYNEQFF
TGTGCCAGCAGTACCCATAAGGGGGCCTACAATGAGCAGTTCTTC
>19|.|TRBD2|TRBJ2-1|TRBV7-8
CASSPKLAGAGEAYNEQFF
TGTGCCAGCAGCCCGAAGCTAGCGGGGGCCGGCGAGGCCTACAATGAGCAGTTCTTC
>13|few|.|TRBJ2-3|TRBV7-9
CASLWESSDTQYF
TGTGCCAGCCTTTGGGAGTCCTCGGATACGCAGTATTTT
>15|many|.|TRBJ2-2|TRBV4-1
CASSQAHREVGELFF
TGCGCCAGCAGCCAAGCCCACAGAGAGGTCGGGGAGCTGTTTTTT
>14|few|.|TRBJ2-1|TRBV5-1
CASSLALQGGFQFF
TGCGCCAGCAGCTTGGCCCTACAGGGGGGGTTTCAGTTCTTC